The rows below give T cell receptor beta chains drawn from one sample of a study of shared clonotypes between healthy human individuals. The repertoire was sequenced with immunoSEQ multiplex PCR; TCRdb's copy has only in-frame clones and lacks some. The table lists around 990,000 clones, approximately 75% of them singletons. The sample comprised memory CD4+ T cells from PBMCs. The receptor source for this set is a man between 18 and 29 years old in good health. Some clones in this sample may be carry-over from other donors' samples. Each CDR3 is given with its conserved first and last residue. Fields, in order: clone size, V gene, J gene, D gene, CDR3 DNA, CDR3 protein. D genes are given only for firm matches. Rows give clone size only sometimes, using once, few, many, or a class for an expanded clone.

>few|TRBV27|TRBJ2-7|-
TGTGCCAGCAGTTTATTCCACGAGCAGTACTTC
CASSLFHEQYF
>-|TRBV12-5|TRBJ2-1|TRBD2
TGTGCTAGTGGCCGCGGGACTAGCGGGGAGTACAATGAGCAGTTCTTC
CASGRGTSGEYNEQFF
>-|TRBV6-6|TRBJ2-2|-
TGTGCCAGCAGTCCTGACAGGCCTCTGGCCGGGGAGCTGTTTTTT
CASSPDRPLAGELFF
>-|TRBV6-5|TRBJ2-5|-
TGTGCCAGCCGAGGTCGGGGTAGGGAGACCCAGTACTTC
CASRGRGRETQYF
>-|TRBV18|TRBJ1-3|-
TGTGCCAGCTCACCACTTCCCGTAAGCTCTGGAAACACCATATATTTT
CASSPLPVSSGNTIYF
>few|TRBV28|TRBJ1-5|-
TGTGCCAGCACCTCGGGGGGGGGCGACAATCAGCCCCAGCATTTT
CASTSGGGDNQPQHF
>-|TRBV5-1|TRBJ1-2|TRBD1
TGCGCCAGCAGCCTGACAGGGGAGACGGATGGCTACACCTTC
CASSLTGETDGYTF
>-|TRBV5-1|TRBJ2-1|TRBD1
TGCGCCAGCAGCTTGATGGCAGGGGGACACTACAATGAGCAGTTCTTC
CASSLMAGGHYNEQFF
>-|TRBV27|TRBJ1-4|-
TGTGCCAGCAGTGCCTCTTGGGCAACTAATGAAAAACTGTTTTTT
CASSASWATNEKLFF
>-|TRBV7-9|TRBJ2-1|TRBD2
TGTGCCAGCAGCCCACGACTAGCTAACCTTCCATTTGAGCAGTTCTTC
CASSPRLANLPFEQFF
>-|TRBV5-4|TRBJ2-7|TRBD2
TGTGCCAGCAGCTCAGGGACTAGCGGGGGATACGAGCAGTACTTC
CASSSGTSGGYEQYF
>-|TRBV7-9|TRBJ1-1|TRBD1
TGTGCCAGCACGACAGGGGGTATTGAAGCTTTCTTT
CASTTGGIEAFF
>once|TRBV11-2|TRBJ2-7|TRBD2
TGTGCCAGCACTCCCAAGCGGGAGCTCACCTACGAGCAGTACTTC
CASTPKRELTYEQYF
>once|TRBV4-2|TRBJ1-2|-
TGTGCCAGCAGCCAAACCGACAGCCTCGGCTACACCTTC
CASSQTDSLGYTF
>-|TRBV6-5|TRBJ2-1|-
TGTGCCAGAGAGATAGTGAATGAGCAGTTCTTC
CAREIVNEQFF
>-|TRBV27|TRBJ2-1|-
TGTGCCAGCAGTGCCGTCCAGGGGGCGGGAGTGGCCAATGAGCAGTTCTTC
CASSAVQGAGVANEQFF
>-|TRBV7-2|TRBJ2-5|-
TGTGCCAGCAGTCCCAACAGTATCCAAGAGACCCAGTACTTC
CASSPNSIQETQYF
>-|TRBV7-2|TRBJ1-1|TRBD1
TGTGCCAGCAGCGAAAATGCGGGACAGGGCGTCGGAGCTTTCTTT
CASSENAGQGVGAFF
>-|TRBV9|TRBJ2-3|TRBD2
TGTGCCAGCAGCGTAGCGGGAGGGCCATTGGATACGCAGTATTTT
CASSVAGGPLDTQYF
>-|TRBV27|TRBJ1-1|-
TGTGCCAGCAGTGTCCAGTCGAACACTGAAGCTTTCTTT
CASSVQSNTEAFF
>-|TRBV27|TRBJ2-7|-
TGTGCCAGCAGCCGGGGGAGGGGGCTCTCCTACGAGCAGTACTTC
CASSRGRGLSYEQYF
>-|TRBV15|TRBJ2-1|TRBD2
TGTGCCACCAGCGGAACGGGAGGGCCTAATAATGAGCAGTTCTTC
CATSGTGGPNNEQFF
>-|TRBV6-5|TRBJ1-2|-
TGTGCCAGCAGGCTTGGACCGCTGGGAGGCTACACCTTC
CASRLGPLGGYTF
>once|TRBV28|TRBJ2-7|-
TGTGCCAGCAGTTTATCGGGGCAGGGCTACGAGCAGTACTTC
CASSLSGQGYEQYF
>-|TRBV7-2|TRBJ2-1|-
TGTGCCAGCAGTCCCCAGGCGGGACTTTACAATGAGCAGTTCTTC
CASSPQAGLYNEQFF
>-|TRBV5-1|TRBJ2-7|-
TGCGCCAGCAGCACCCAGCTAGGGATACCCTACGAGCAGTACTTC
CASSTQLGIPYEQYF
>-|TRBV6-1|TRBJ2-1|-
TGTGCCAGCAGTGAAACCCCAGGGGTAGCGGGTACTTCCTACAATGAGCAGTTCTTC
CASSETPGVAGTSYNEQFF
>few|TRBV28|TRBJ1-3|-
TGTGCCAGCAGTCCTCGACACACCATATATTTT
CASSPRHTIYF
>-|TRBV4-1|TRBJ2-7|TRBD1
TGCGCCAGCAGCCAAGTCCACCGGGACAGGAACGAGCAGTACTTC
CASSQVHRDRNEQYF
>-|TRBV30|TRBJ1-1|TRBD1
TGTGCCTGGAGGGACAGGGAGCATGAAGCTTTCTTT
CAWRDREHEAFF
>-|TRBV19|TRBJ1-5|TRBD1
TGTGCCAGTAGCCGGACAGGGGGACAGCCCCAGCATTTT
CASSRTGGQPQHF
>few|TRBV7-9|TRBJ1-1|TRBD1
TGTGCCAGCAGCTTACAGGGGGGAGGCACTGAAGCTTTCTTT
CASSLQGGGTEAFF
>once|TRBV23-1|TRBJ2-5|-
TGCGCCAGCAGTCGGGAGACCCAGTACTTC
CASSRETQYF
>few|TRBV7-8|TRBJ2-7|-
TGTGCCAGCAGCTCCGTAACCTCAAGCTCCTACGAGCAGTACTTC
CASSSVTSSSYEQYF
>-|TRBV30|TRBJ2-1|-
TGTGCCTCCGACTCCTACAATGAGCAGTTCTTC
CASDSYNEQFF
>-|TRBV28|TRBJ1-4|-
TGTGCCAGCAGTTTAATGGGGAGCTCCACTAATGAAAAACTGTTTTTT
CASSLMGSSTNEKLFF
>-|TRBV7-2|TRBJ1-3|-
TGTGCCAGCAACGCCGGGGCATTAAACACCATATATTTT
CASNAGALNTIYF
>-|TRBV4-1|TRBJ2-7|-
TGCGCCAGCAGCCAAGATCAGCCGGGACTGAACTACGAGCAGTACTTC
CASSQDQPGLNYEQYF
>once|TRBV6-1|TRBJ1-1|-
TGTGCCAGCAGTGAAGGGGTGACAGTGAACACTGAAGCTTTCTTT
CASSEGVTVNTEAFF
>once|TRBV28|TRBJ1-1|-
TGTGCCAGCAGTTTACGAACTGAAGCTTTCTTT
CASSLRTEAFF
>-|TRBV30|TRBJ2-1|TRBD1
TGTGCCTGTGGACAGGGAGTGGGCAATGAGCAGTTCTTC
CACGQGVGNEQFF
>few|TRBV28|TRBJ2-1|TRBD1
TGTGCCAGCAGTCCGGGACAGGGATCTCGTGAGCAGTTCTTC
CASSPGQGSREQFF
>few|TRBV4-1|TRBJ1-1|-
TGCGCCAGCAGCCAAGCTCGGGGATTGAACACTGAAGCTTTCTTT
CASSQARGLNTEAFF
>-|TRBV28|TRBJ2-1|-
TGTGCCAGCAGTTTATTTGCTTACAATGAGCAGTTCTTC
CASSLFAYNEQFF
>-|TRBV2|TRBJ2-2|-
TGTGCCAGCAGTGAGGGGCCCGGGGAGCTGTTTTTT
CASSEGPGELFF
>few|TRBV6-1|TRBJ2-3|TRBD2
TGTGCCAGCAGTGAAGCACTTATAATTACTAGCGGGACCACAGATACGCAGTATTTT
CASSEALIITSGTTDTQYF
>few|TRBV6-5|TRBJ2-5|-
TGTGCCAGCAGTTACACCGGTCGGTTTGGGACCCAGTACTTC
CASSYTGRFGTQYF
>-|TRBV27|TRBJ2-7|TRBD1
TGTGCCAGCAGTTCGGGACAGGGGTTGGTGACTTACGAGCAGTACTTC
CASSSGQGLVTYEQYF
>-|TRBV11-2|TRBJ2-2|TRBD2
TGTGCCAGCAGCGCCTATCCCCGGGGGGGGATGGCCGGGGAGCTGTTTTTT
CASSAYPRGGMAGELFF
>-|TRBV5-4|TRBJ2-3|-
TGTGCCAGCAGCTTAGTTATATCAACAGATACGCAGTATTTT
CASSLVISTDTQYF
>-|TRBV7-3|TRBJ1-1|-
TGTGCCAGCACCCCCGGGAGTTCGAACACTGAAGCTTTCTTT
CASTPGSSNTEAFF
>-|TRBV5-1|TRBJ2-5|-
TGCGCCAGCAGCCCACGGACCGCCGCTCAAGAGACCCAGTACTTC
CASSPRTAAQETQYF
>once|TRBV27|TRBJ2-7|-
TGTGCCAGCAGTTTCAACGAACCCTACGAGCAGTACTTC
CASSFNEPYEQYF
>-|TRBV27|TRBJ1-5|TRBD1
TGTGCCAGCAGTCCCCGGACAGGGGAGCGCAATCAGCCCCAGCATTTT
CASSPRTGERNQPQHF
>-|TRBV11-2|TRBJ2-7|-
TGTGCCAGCAGCGTCGACAGGCACTCCTACGAGCAGTACTTC
CASSVDRHSYEQYF
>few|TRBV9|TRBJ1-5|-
TGTGCCAGCAGCGGAGGCATGACCCAGCCCCAGCATTTT
CASSGGMTQPQHF
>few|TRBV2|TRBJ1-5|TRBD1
TGTGCCAGCAGTGGACAGGGTATGCGTCAGCCCCAGCATTTT
CASSGQGMRQPQHF
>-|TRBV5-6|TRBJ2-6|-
TGTGCCAGCAGCTCGGACAGCCGCACAGGGGCCAACGTCCTGACTTTC
CASSSDSRTGANVLTF
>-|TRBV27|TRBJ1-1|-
TGTGCCAGCAGGCGCCTATCAGGGATTCATGACACTGAAGCTTTCTTT
CASRRLSGIHDTEAFF